This T cell receptor (beta chain) was recovered during a study of CD8+CD57+ T cells in acquired aplastic anemia. The CDR3 has 12 amino acids. CDR1 is DFQATT, CDR2 SNEGSKA, per germline (reference sequence). The V gene lost 8 bases and the J gene lost 6 bases, with 17 bases spanning the gap. Template material for TCR beta VDJ and CDR3 profiling consisted of genomic DNA. A single record per CDR3 protein comes from TCRdb applying MiXCR to the reads. Of hundreds of thousands of distinct CDR3 sequences in the sample, roughly 68% were seen once. The TCR originated in a human donor in good health, serving as a control. Sequenced material: sorted CD4+, CD8+, or CD8+CD57+ T cells (not recorded which) from PBMCs. This chain uses TRBV20-1 with TRBJ2-7, with D tentatively TRBD2 (5 bases). CDR3 sequence: CSYSRGKGEQYF. The CDR3 bases are TGCAGTTACTCACGAGGGAAGGGCGAGCAGTACTTC.